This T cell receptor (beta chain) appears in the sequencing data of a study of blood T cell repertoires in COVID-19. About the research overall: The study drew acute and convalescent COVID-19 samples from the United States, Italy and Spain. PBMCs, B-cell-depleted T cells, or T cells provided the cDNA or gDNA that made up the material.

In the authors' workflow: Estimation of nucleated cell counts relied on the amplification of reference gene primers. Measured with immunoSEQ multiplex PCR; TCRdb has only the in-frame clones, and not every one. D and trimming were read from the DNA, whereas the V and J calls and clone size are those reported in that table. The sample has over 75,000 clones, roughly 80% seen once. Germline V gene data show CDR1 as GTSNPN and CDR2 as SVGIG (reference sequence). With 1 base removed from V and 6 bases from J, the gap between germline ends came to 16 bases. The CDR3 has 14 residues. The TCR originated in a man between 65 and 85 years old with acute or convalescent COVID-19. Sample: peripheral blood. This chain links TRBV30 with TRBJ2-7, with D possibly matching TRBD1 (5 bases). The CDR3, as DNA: TGTGCCTGGAGTGGTTATAAGGAAAGGGGCGAGCAGTACTTC. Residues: CAWSGYKERGEQYF.